This T cell receptor (beta chain) originates from a study of regulatory T cells in long-lasting Graves disease (TCRdb year 2021). The study in broad terms: Antithyroid drugs had been taken for less than 3 months by newly diagnosed Graves' disease patients. Patients with persistent Graves' disease were compared with patients with newly diagnosed Graves' disease using TCR sequencing and RNA sequencing of peripheral blood. A total of around 35 samples were covered by TCR sequencing, comprising about 13 persistent and approximately 20 newly diagnosed Graves' disease patients. The study was conducted in China and was registered as a clinical trial.

Receptor amplification or capture employed multiplex PCR. Instrument used: Illumina HiSeq 4000. TCR beta libraries were built with iRepertoire HTBI primers and Arm-PCR amplification of CDR3 regions. Before sequencing, the PCR products went through gel purification. As for the authors' bioinformatics: A total of 62 TRBV and 14 TRBJ segments were identified across samples and were used for gene usage analysis of CDR3 amino acid clonotypes. COPE and FqMerger were used to merge the filtered high-quality paired reads into contigs. BLAST was used to align contigs to IMGT TRBV, TRBD and TRBJ reference genes, and CDR3 was defined according to IMGT. Any clonotype with a frequency above 0.1% was counted as a highly expanded clone. Shannon entropy was used to measure repertoire diversity, and the Gini coefficient was used to measure V-J evenness. A clonotype found in more than one individual was treated as public. The public reads were reanalyzed by TCRdb: fastp trimming at Q25, MiXCR alignment, in-frame beta chains only. Every distinct CDR3 protein forms one entry, paired with its most common genes and DNA. The V and J calls reflect TCRdb's pipeline rather than the authors' work. The sample table shows 500,000 to 700,000 distinct CDR3 sequences, and around 15% are seen once. Clones ranked in the top ten supply around 18% of the sample.

The investigation overall reported the following: Persistent Graves' disease patients showed lower TCR Shannon entropy and fewer highly expanded clones than newly diagnosed patients, suggesting clonal expansion. TRBV28, TRBJ1-2 and TRBJ2-5 were preferentially used in persistent disease, while TRBV20-1 and TRBJ2-1 were favored in newly diagnosed disease. Sequencing and analysis were restricted to the TCR beta chain. Only peripheral blood was studied, because thyroid tissue, the primary lesion, was inaccessible. The small sample size was acknowledged by the authors as a limitation that may reduce accuracy. A larger number of public clonotypes was shared among persistent patients (approximately 3,000) than among newly diagnosed patients (more than 850).

The sample's time point, from its label and the paper: newly diagnosed GD, antithyroid drugs for less than 3 months. RNA was extracted from PBMCs in TRIzol for both TCR sequencing and RNA sequencing. Graves' disease was diagnosed according to American Thyroid Association guidelines. Patients for the study were recruited at an endocrinology department in Xi'an, China. From each patient, 7.5 to 10 milliliters of peripheral blood was collected into an EDTA anticoagulant tube. Ficoll Paque Plus density gradient separation was used to isolate PBMCs, and no further T cell sorting was done. An Agilent 2100 Bioanalyzer and agarose gel were used to check RNA quality, and a NanoDrop 2000 was used to measure RNA concentration. This clonotype has ten or more counts. The antigen this receptor binds is unknown. No much larger clone is present one base from it, and per-base qualities are unavailable. V and J are truncated by 4 bases and 2 bases respectively, leaving an intervening sequence of 9 bases. CDR1 SGHRS and CDR2 YFSETQ were looked up in the germline V gene. The cysteine opens and the phenylalanine closes a CDR3 of 13 amino acids. The retained sequence is limited to the CDR3, 39 bases, with the frame set at the first base.

Another study also made use of these data, one on T cells in Graves' hyperthyroidism and ophthalmopathy. The second paper further reports: Stable Graves' hyperthyroidism was defined as no progression to ophthalmopathy during 18 months of follow-up. The hyperthyroidism patients were between 18 and 65 years old and newly diagnosed, with a disease duration of less than 2 months. The study excluded patients with uncontrolled infections, other autoimmune diseases, pregnancy or lactation. Diagnoses relied on clinical symptoms, serum thyroxine and TRAb, thyroid ultrasound and orbital computed tomography. A first-round RT-PCR of the TCR CDR3 used the HTBI primer set with the Qiagen OneStep RT-PCR kit. Most expanded thyroid clonotypes (frequency above 0.001) were also found in blood, which suggests that blood repertoires may mirror thyroid immune responses. In cross-validation, a model built on a 13 V-J signature told ophthalmopathy apart from stable hyperthyroidism with approximately 90% sensitivity and about 81% specificity, and in testing the same model reached 80%/75%. During validation, the model predicted progression to ophthalmopathy a median of approximately 7 months ahead of onset, with almost 71% sensitivity and more than 72% specificity. To identify TCR V-J signatures that set the groups apart, the researchers used a discovery cohort of more than 95 patients, made up of around 42 with Graves' ophthalmopathy and 57 with stable Graves' hyperthyroidism. Whether ophthalmopathy could be predicted prospectively was tested in an independent validation cohort made up of under 20 hyperthyroidism patients plus 17 patients who later progressed to ophthalmopathy. The roughly 99 discovery patients were divided at random into training and test sets in a 7:3 ratio. In addition, the study compared T-cell repertoires in thyroid tissue and in blood from 6 or 7 Graves' hyperthyroidism patients. After sampling, hyperthyroidism patients received methimazole starting at 30 mg daily, and ophthalmopathy patients received high-dose intravenous methylprednisolone. Libraries were constructed in a second round of multiplex PCR, after which size selection and purification were carried out. Paired-end sequencing of the libraries was performed with 100 bp reads on an Illumina HiSeq2000. SOAPnuke was used to process the raw data, with reads discarded if the reads contained adapters or uncalled bases, had a mean Phred below 15, or lacked an exact constant-primer or identifier match. High-quality paired reads were merged using COPE v1.2.5, and each unique nucleotide sequence was defined as a clonotype. MiTCR v1.1 was used to align the clonotypes against IMGT TRBV, TRBD and TRBJ reference segments. The analysis included only V-J combinations with a frequency above 0.0001, which together covered 98% to 99.2% of the repertoires. The TCS score was defined as F50 (clonal expansion) divided by E x V (chaos), with BLOSUM62-based TCRdist calculated between CDR3 peptides within each V-J. Welch's t-statistics and random forest reduced roughly 540 V-J features to 13, which were used in a naive Bayes classifier (R e1071). No statistical method was used to set the sample size in advance, and investigators knew the group allocation. TCR Vbeta CDR3 sequencing of around 130 peripheral blood samples (43 ophthalmopathy, 75 to 85 hyperthyroidism and some 17 progressor patients) is reported in the paper.

The clonotype was recovered from a woman aged 25-40 years with Graves disease. Donor details come from another sample of the same person, matched by shared clones. Specimen: peripheral blood mononuclear cells (PBMCs), collected at new diagnosis, from a patient treated with antithyroid drugs. The rearranged segments are TRBV5-1 and TRBJ1-2, with no reliable assignment of the D segment. CDR3 protein: CASSPPGNYGYTF. The nucleotide sequence reads TGCGCCAGCAGCCCGCCCGGGAACTATGGCTACACCTTC.